This T cell receptor beta chain was documented in a study of T cells expressing NK-cell markers. Turning to the study itself: CD3+CD56+NKG2C+, CD3+CD56+NKG2C- and CD3+CD56-NKG2C+ T cells, once sorted, supplied the TCR beta repertoires. Serological testing identified seven of the eight sequenced donors as HCMV-seropositive and one as seronegative.

The study, taken as a whole, reports: Roughly 6 donors showed dominant NKG2C+ clonotypes comprising about 1.0-8% of their CD8+ T cells. Also leading the CD3+CD56-NKG2C+ fraction in a few donors were these clonotypes.

Of note for this clonotype: Its antigen is currently unknown.

TCRdb reprocessed the 5' RACE reads, keeping one entry per CDR3 protein, no DNA. The specimen's table records 130,000 to 150,000 distinct CDR3 sequences. The source material was blood T cells: a sorted CD56 or NKG2C T cell subset, CD4+ or CD8+ T cells, or bulk PBMC T cells (not recorded which). This receptor was identified in a man aged 18 to 35 in good health.

The CDR3 here is CASSPLAQGDTQYF. This sequence joins TRBV12-3 or TRBV12-4 and TRBJ2-3; TCRdb's assignment of TRBD1 cannot be checked, as there is no DNA. The length of the CDR3 is 14 residues.